These T cell receptor beta chains were read from a single sample in a study of OX40 agonist ivuxolimab in advanced cancers. The assay was immunoSEQ multiplex PCR, and TCRdb's table has in-frame clones only and misses some. This table holds 60,000 or so clones, roughly 84% found once. This specimen was CD4+ or CD8+ T cells sorted from blood, taken in a trial of the OX40 agonist ivuxolimab. The receptors were gathered from an adult with an advanced solid tumor such as melanoma, head and neck, liver or kidney cancer. Each CDR3 is given with its conserved first and last residue. D genes are given only for firm matches. Expanded clones get a size class; other rows say once, few or many, or leave the size out.

NA	TRBJ2-2	NA	TRBV7-9	TGTGCCAGCAGCACATATCGGGGTGTAACCGGGGAGCTGTTTTTT	CASSTYRGVTGELFF
NA	TRBJ1-2	TRBD1	TRBV27	TGTGCCAGCAGTTTAACCGGGACAGGGCATAATAACTATGGCTACACCTTC	CASSLTGTGHNNYGYTF
NA	TRBJ1-3	NA	TRBV30	TGTGCCTGGAGTGCTTTAGGGGGACCTGGAAACACCATATATTTT	CAWSALGGPGNTIYF
NA	TRBJ1-6	NA	TRBV30	TGTGCCTGGAGTAGGACGGGACCACCCCTCCACTTT	CAWSRTGPPLHF
NA	TRBJ2-7	TRBD1	TRBV7-9	TGTGCCAGCAGCTTACGGACAGGGGCCTACGAGCAGTACTTC	CASSLRTGAYEQYF
NA	TRBJ1-5	NA	TRBV28	TGTGCCAGCAGTTTATGGGGAGGGACTCAGCCCCAGCATTTT	CASSLWGGTQPQHF
NA	TRBJ2-3	TRBD2	TRBV7-6	TGTGCCAGCAGCCCTAGGACTAGCGGGCATCTGGATACGCAGTATTTT	CASSPRTSGHLDTQYF
NA	TRBJ2-7	TRBD1	TRBV7-8	TGTGCCAGCAGCACTCCGGGACAGGGGGCCAAGGAGCAGTACTTC	CASSTPGQGAKEQYF
NA	TRBJ2-3	NA	TRBV18	TGTGCCAGCTCAGTCGCCACAGATACGCAGTATTTT	CASSVATDTQYF
once	TRBJ1-1	TRBD1	TRBV2	TGTGCCAGCAGAAGAAACCCCGGGACAGTGAACACTGAAGCTTTCTTT	CASRRNPGTVNTEAFF
NA	TRBJ1-3	NA	TRBV6-6	TGTGCCAGCAGTTACGGCAGCGTCTCTGGAAACACCATATATTTT	CASSYGSVSGNTIYF
NA	TRBJ1-2	NA	TRBV6-5	TGTGCCAGCAGTTACTCGAACGTCGGGGGGTATGGCTACACCTTC	CASSYSNVGGYGYTF
NA	TRBJ2-2	NA	TRBV29-1	TGCAGCGCTTCCCGGGCTTTGGAAGGTACCGGGGAGCTGTTTTTT	CSASRALEGTGELFF
once	TRBJ2-1	TRBD2	TRBV5-1	TGCGCCAGCAGCTTGGCCCCCGCGGGAGTGGCCTACAATGAGCAGTTCTTC	CASSLAPAGVAYNEQFF
NA	TRBJ2-3	TRBD2	TRBV19	TGTGCCAGTAGTATAGGCAGCGGGAGGGCCCAGGATACGCAGTATTTT	CASSIGSGRAQDTQYF
NA	TRBJ1-6	TRBD1	TRBV5-1	TGCGCCAGCAGGGCGGGGACAGATAATTCACCCCTCCACTTT	CASRAGTDNSPLHF
NA	TRBJ2-5	TRBD1	TRBV7-8	TGTGCCAGCAGCCCCGGGACAGGGGCAGAGACCCAGTACTTC	CASSPGTGAETQYF
NA	TRBJ1-1	NA	TRBV18	TGTGCCAGCTCACCACCGGGCCTCACAGAAAAGGAAGCTTTCTTT	CASSPPGLTEKEAFF
NA	TRBJ1-6	NA	TRBV19	TGTGCCAGTAGTATGTCGCCAGGGCTCATCGTCACCCTCCACTTT	CASSMSPGLIVTLHF
NA	TRBJ1-3	NA	TRBV7-2	TGTGCCAGCAGCTTAGTTGGAAACACCATATATTTT	CASSLVGNTIYF
NA	TRBJ2-6	NA	TRBV19	TGTGCCAGTAAACAGGTCTCTGGGGCCAACGTCCTGACTTTC	CASKQVSGANVLTF
NA	TRBJ1-2	TRBD1	TRBV7-2	TGTGCCAGCAGCTTTGGACAGGGGGGGGACTATGGCTACACCTTC	CASSFGQGGDYGYTF
NA	TRBJ2-1	NA	TRBV6-5	TGTGCCAGCAGCCTCGCCTTGGCGGGGGCTGAGCAGTTCTTC	CASSLALAGAEQFF
NA	TRBJ2-5	TRBD1	TRBV18	TGTGCCAGCTCACCACAGGCCAGGGGGCACCCCCAAGAGACCCAGTACTTC	CASSPQARGHPQETQYF
medium-sized	TRBJ1-5	NA	TRBV19	TGTGCCAGTAGTCCCAGGGCCCAGCCCCAGCATTTT	CASSPRAQPQHF
few	TRBJ1-5	TRBD1	TRBV9	TGTGCCAGCAGCGAGGGGACAGGCTATCAGCCCCAGCATTTT	CASSEGTGYQPQHF
NA	TRBJ2-5	NA	TRBV5-6	TGTGCCAGCAGCTTTGACGGGAGAGAGACCCAGTACTTC	CASSFDGRETQYF
NA	TRBJ1-1	TRBD1	TRBV4-3	TGCGCCAGCAGCCAAGGGACAGGGGGGACCATGAACACTGAAGCTTTCTTT	CASSQGTGGTMNTEAFF
NA	TRBJ2-1	NA	TRBV11-3	TGTGCCAGCAGCTTAGAGACTCGCCACAATGAGCAGTTCTTC	CASSLETRHNEQFF
once	TRBJ2-1	TRBD2	TRBV6-4	TGTGCCAGCAGTGAGCGGGACTACATCCTTTCTGAGCAGTTCTTC	CASSERDYILSEQFF
NA	TRBJ2-5	NA	TRBV10-3	TGTGCCATCAGCGAGGCCCAAGAGACCCAGTACTTC	CAISEAQETQYF
NA	TRBJ2-7	NA	TRBV18	TGTGCCAGCCGGGGCTCAAGCTCCTACGAGCAGTACTTC	CASRGSSSYEQYF
NA	TRBJ1-1	TRBD1	TRBV19	TGTGCCAGTAGTATTATTAGCGGACAGGGGGCCCCTGAAGCTTTCTTT	CASSIISGQGAPEAFF
NA	TRBJ2-3	NA	TRBV27	TGTGCCAGCAGTTTAGCGGGGACAGATACGCAGTATTTT	CASSLAGTDTQYF
NA	TRBJ1-2	NA	TRBV19	TGTGCCAGTAGTCCCGGGTGGGGTTATGGCTACACCTTC	CASSPGWGYGYTF
NA	TRBJ2-1	NA	TRBV11-2	TGTGCCAGCAGCGTTGACAGGTACAATGAGCAGTTCTTC	CASSVDRYNEQFF
NA	TRBJ2-5	NA	TRBV6-5	TGTGCCAGCAGTTTGGGGGATCGGGAGACCCAGTACTTC	CASSLGDRETQYF
NA	TRBJ2-5	NA	TRBV27	TGTGCCAGCAGGTGGGGGACCCAGTACTTC	CASRWGTQYF
NA	TRBJ1-2	TRBD1	TRBV5-6	TGTGCCAGCAGCCCCGGACCGGGACAGGGTTTATGGTACACCTTC	CASSPGPGQGLWYTF
NA	TRBJ1-2	TRBD1	TRBV5-1	TGCGCCAGCAGCTTGGGAACAGGGGGCTATGGCTACACCTTC	CASSLGTGGYGYTF
NA	TRBJ1-1	TRBD1	TRBV6-5	TGTGCCAGCAGTTACGGGCGACAGGGGAACACTGAAGCTTTCTTT	CASSYGRQGNTEAFF
once	TRBJ1-4	TRBD1	TRBV6-1	TGTGCCAGCAGGGAGGGACAGGGGGCTAACGAAAAACTGTTTTTT	CASREGQGANEKLFF
NA	TRBJ2-7	NA	TRBV6-5	TGTGCCAGCAGCCCGGGATCCCAGGGGTACGAGCAGTACTTC	CASSPGSQGYEQYF
NA	TRBJ1-1	NA	TRBV2	TGTGCCAGCACCCCTGCCATCGCGCCCTCCTTT	CASTPAIAPSF
NA	TRBJ2-1	TRBD2	TRBV7-8	TGTGCCAGCAGCTCTGTTCTAGCGGGAGAAGGGAATGAGCAGTTCTTC	CASSSVLAGEGNEQFF
NA	TRBJ1-2	NA	TRBV5-1	TGCGCCAGCAGCCCGGACGGGACGGATGGCTACACCTTC	CASSPDGTDGYTF
NA	TRBJ1-1	NA	TRBV18	TGTGCCAGCTCACCATCCGCAGACCTGAACACTGAAGCTTTCTTT	CASSPSADLNTEAFF
NA	TRBJ2-2	NA	TRBV7-2	TGTGCCAGCAGCTTACCTGGTTACACCGGGGAGCTGTTTTTT	CASSLPGYTGELFF
NA	TRBJ1-3	NA	TRBV11-2	TGTGCCAGCAGCCTCCCGGGAGGGGGGTCCTCTGGAAACACCATATATTTT	CASSLPGGGSSGNTIYF
NA	TRBJ2-2	NA	TRBV6-5	TGTGCCAGCAGAACATACAGGGAGACCGGGGAGCTGTTTTTT	CASRTYRETGELFF
NA	TRBJ2-3	TRBD2	TRBV15	TGTGCCACCTTCTCTAGCGGAGGGACAGATACGCAGTATTTT	CATFSSGGTDTQYF
NA	TRBJ2-2	NA	TRBV5-1	TGCGCCAGCAGCTTAAGGGGATACACCGGGGAGCTGTTTTTT	CASSLRGYTGELFF